What follows are 22 T cell receptor beta chains derived from one specimen sequenced in a study of identical twins. TCRdb called the 5' RACE reads again in MiXCR, with one record for every CDR3 protein. The data show around 490,000 distinct CDR3 sequences, approximately 14% seen once. These data were also filed under a second study, of yellow fever vaccine responses in identical twins.

The sample taken for sequencing was CD4+ T cells sorted from blood. The receptors come from a woman between 18 and 30 years old in good health.

This clonotype was detected ten times or more. The CDR3 nucleotides read TGTGCCAGCAGTTCCGACAGGAGAAACTACGAGCAGTACTTC. It specifies CASSSDRRNYEQYF. The chain uses TRBV12-3 or TRBV12-4 and TRBJ2-7; the D gene is possibly TRBD1 (6 bases). The CDR3 spans 14 residues. V dropped 4 bases and J dropped 3 bases, with 13 bases sitting between them.

This chain links TRBV5-1 with TRBJ2-1; 9 positions match TRBD2. In germline, CDR1 is SGHRS, CDR2 YFSETQ. CDR3 length equals 16 residues. After removal of 5 bases from V and 6 bases from J, the junction contained 12 bases not matched to a gene. The CDR3 DNA reads as TGCGCCAGCAGGTACTACCCCGGGACTAGCCGCAATGAGCAGTTCTTC. The encoded protein is CASRYYPGTSRNEQFF.

This clonotype has more than one count but fewer than ten. V and J are TRBV12-3 or TRBV12-4 and TRBJ2-7; D unclear. The CDR3 consists of 13 residues. The V gene lost 7 bases and the J gene lost 0 bases, with 10 bases spanning the gap. The CDR3 protein is CASTWKNSYEQYF. The CDR3 DNA is TGTGCCAGCACCTGGAAAAACTCCTACGAGCAGTACTTC.

The chain has TRBV5-1 and TRBJ2-1; 12 positions match TRBD2. Per germline, CDR1 SGHRS and CDR2 YFSETQ. The V segment lost 0 bases and the J segment 2 bases; nucleotides outside the gene matches: 9. The CDR3 loop spans 19 amino acids. CDR3 residues: CASSLAGTSGLVTYNEQFF. The CDR3 DNA sequence: TGCGCCAGCAGCTTGGCCGGGACTAGCGGGCTGGTTACCTACAATGAGCAGTTCTTC.

The J gene is TRBJ2-1, the V gene TRBV4-1; D call uncertain. The CDR3 totals 16 residues. Germline V gene lookup returns CDR1 MGHRA and CDR2 YSYEKL. V was trimmed by 0 bases and J by 0 bases, leaving 9 bases between them. In DNA form, the CDR3 reads TGCGCCAGCAGCCAAGATGCTCACAGCTCCTACAATGAGCAGTTCTTC. The encoded protein is CASSQDAHSSYNEQFF.

In this sample, this clonotype turned up a few times. This chain uses TRBV9 with TRBJ1-1; D is unresolved. The V gene's germline CDR1 is SGDLS and CDR2 YYNGEE. The CDR3 runs 15 residues. Between the trimmed V and J ends, which lost 4 bases and 1 base, there was a span of 14 bases. CDR3 coding DNA: TGTGCCAGCAGCCCCCAGCCCCCGGGGAACACTGAAGCTTTCTTT. Its protein is CASSPQPPGNTEAFF.

This CDR3 reads CSARPSTANTEAFF. The CDR3 nucleotides are TGCAGTGCTAGACCTTCGACAGCGAACACTGAAGCTTTCTTT. The chain employs TRBV20-1 and TRBJ1-1, with D perhaps matching TRBD1 (5 bases). CDR1 DFQATT and CDR2 SNEGSKA come from the germline V gene (reference sequence). This CDR3 contains 14 residues. V lost 2 bases and J 1 base, leaving 11 bases between the germline ends.

The chain couples TRBV10-3 to TRBJ2-1, with 11 bases aligning to TRBD1. The trim removed 4 bases at V and 6 bases at J, leaving 2 bases unmatched. The CDR3 is made up of 14 amino acids. CDR1 is ENHRY, CDR2 SYGVKD, per germline. The CDR3 sequence is CAISGGQGGNEQFF. The CDR3 coding sequence is TGTGCCATCAGTGGGGGACAGGGGGGCAATGAGCAGTTCTTC.

The chain recombines TRBV29-1 with TRBJ2-2; the D gene is possibly TRBD1 (5 bases). Trimming left V 4 bases short and J 7 bases short, with 10 bases between. The CDR3 has 12 amino acids. Per the germline V gene, CDR1 is SQVTM and CDR2 is ANQGSEA. The CDR3 DNA reads TGCAGCGTTGTAAGGGGCCTCGGGGAGCTGTTTTTT. Protein product: CSVVRGLGELFF.

This clonotype was observed a few times. The V gene is TRBV7-9, the J gene TRBJ1-1; the D is unclear. This CDR3 has 13 amino acids. Germline CDR1 is SEHNR and CDR2 is FQNEAQ (reference sequence). Trimming left V 5 bases short and J 1 base short, with 8 bases between. The CDR3 here is CASSANRNTEAFF. In DNA, the CDR3 is TGTGCCAGCAGCGCTAACAGGAACACTGAAGCTTTCTTT.

V usage is TRBV20-1 and J usage is TRBJ2-3; tentatively, D is TRBD2 (6 bases). Germline CDR1 DFQATT, CDR2 SNEGSKA (reference sequence). V lost 7 bases to trimming and J lost 0 bases, with 14 bases between them. This CDR3 has 14 residues. CDR3 region: CSVGGLFSTDTQYF. The CDR3 DNA follows: TGCAGTGTCGGGGGACTGTTTAGCACAGATACGCAGTATTTT.

This chain uses TRBV6-2 or TRBV6-3 with TRBJ2-1; D ambiguous. This CDR3 region has 15 residues. V was shortened by 4 bases and J by 15 bases, with 25 bases between the two germline ends. The V gene's germline CDR1 is MNHEY and CDR2 SVGEGT. CDR3 coding DNA: TGTGCCAGCAGTTCAATCCAAGTATTCGCCCCCACGCCGTTCTTC. Translating it yields CASSSIQVFAPTPFF.

This clonotype was seen only once. V usage is TRBV2 and J usage is TRBJ2-1, with 11 nucleotides matching TRBD2. This CDR3 is 14 amino acids long. Per the germline V gene, CDR1 is SNHLY and CDR2 is FYNNEI. V lost 6 bases to trimming and J lost 10 bases; unmatched junction nucleotides: 8. The CDR3 coding sequence is TGTGCCAGCAGCCAAGGGACTAGCGGAAGGGAGCAGTTCTTC. Protein product: CASSQGTSGREQFF.

The chain has TRBV24-1 and TRBJ2-7, with 7 bases fitting TRBD1. Unmatched junction bases numbered 3, after V lost 3 bases and J lost 8 bases. This CDR3 is 12 amino acids long. Per the germline V gene, CDR1 is KGHDR and CDR2 is SFDVKD. In DNA form, the CDR3 reads TGTGCCACCAGTGATACAGGGGTTCAGCAGTACTTC. Translating gives CATSDTGVQQYF.

This clonotype was detected only a few times. The chain carries TRBV6-1 and TRBJ2-7, with 8 bases aligning to TRBD1. The germline gives CDR1 MNHNS, CDR2 SASEGT. V gave up 2 bases and J gave up 4 bases; unmatched junction bases: 7. This CDR3 comprises 15 residues. The CDR3 here is CASSEPGQGIYEQYF. CDR3 in DNA: TGTGCCAGCAGTGAACCCGGACAGGGTATTTACGAGCAGTACTTC.

This clonotype was counted between two and nine times. The rearrangement joins TRBV11-1 to TRBJ2-5, with 7 bases aligning to TRBD2. The CDR3 runs 16 residues. The J segment lost 5 bases and the V segment lost 5 bases, leaving 14 bases of the junction unmatched. The V gene's germline CDR1 is SGHAT and CDR2 FQDESV (reference sequence). CDR3 residues: CASSLQRGDPSETQYF. The CDR3 DNA is TGTGCCAGCAGCCTCCAGCGGGGAGACCCCTCGGAGACCCAGTACTTC.

The V gene is TRBV3-1, the J gene TRBJ1-2; no firm D call. The CDR3 runs to 12 residues. V was trimmed by 2 bases and J by 7 bases, leaving 8 bases between them. Germline lookup yields CDR1 LGHDT and CDR2 YNNKEL (reference sequence). The CDR3 bases are TGTGCCAGCAGCCAATGGGAATCTGGCTACACCTTC. Protein product: CASSQWESGYTF.

This clonotype appeared a few times. The rearrangement joins TRBV5-1 to TRBJ1-1, with a tentative D call TRBD1 (5 bases). The CDR3 loop spans 15 amino acids. V shed 0 bases and J shed 1 base, with 10 bases lying between them. Germline CDR1 is SGHRS and CDR2 is YFSETQ. The CDR3 sequence: CASSLVREPNTEAFF. The CDR3 DNA reads as TGCGCCAGCAGCTTGGTCAGGGAGCCGAACACTGAAGCTTTCTTT.

In its sample, this clonotype was seen a few times. The chain recombines TRBV15 with TRBJ2-7, with 9 positions matching TRBD1. J lost 5 bases, V lost 2 bases, and 10 bases had no gene match. CDR3 length: 16 amino acids. CDR1 LNHNV and CDR2 YYDKDF come from the germline V gene (reference sequence). The CDR3 region has the DNA TGTGCCACCAGCAGAATAGGGACAGGGAAGATCCACGAGCAGTACTTC. It is translated as CATSRIGTGKIHEQYF.

The chain is built from TRBV20-1 and TRBJ2-7; D ambiguous. Germline V gene data show CDR1 as DFQATT and CDR2 as SNEGSKA (reference sequence). This CDR3 has 12 residues. The ends were cut back, 0 bases at V and 2 bases at J, with 5 bases in the middle. DNA of the CDR3: TGCAGTGCTAGAGAGTCGGCCTACGAGCAGTACTTC. This sequence encodes CSARESAYEQYF.

V and J are TRBV7-3 and TRBJ2-7; no reliable D call. V was trimmed by 2 bases and J by 2 bases, leaving 13 bases between them. Germline V gives CDR1 SGHTA, CDR2 FQGTGA. CDR3 length: 15 residues. CDR3 in DNA: TGTGCCAGCAGCTTAGCCTGGGAAAATCCCTACGAGCAGTACTTC. Encoded protein: CASSLAWENPYEQYF.

The count of this clonotype is one. This chain uses TRBV5-1 with TRBJ2-5; D unclear. Germline V gives CDR1 SGHRS, CDR2 YFSETQ. The V gene lost 4 bases and the J gene lost 7 bases, with 14 bases spanning the gap. CDR3 length: 13 residues. In DNA, the CDR3 is TGCGCCAGCAGCCCCCGAATTTTTGGGACCCAGTACTTC. This sequence encodes CASSPRIFGTQYF.